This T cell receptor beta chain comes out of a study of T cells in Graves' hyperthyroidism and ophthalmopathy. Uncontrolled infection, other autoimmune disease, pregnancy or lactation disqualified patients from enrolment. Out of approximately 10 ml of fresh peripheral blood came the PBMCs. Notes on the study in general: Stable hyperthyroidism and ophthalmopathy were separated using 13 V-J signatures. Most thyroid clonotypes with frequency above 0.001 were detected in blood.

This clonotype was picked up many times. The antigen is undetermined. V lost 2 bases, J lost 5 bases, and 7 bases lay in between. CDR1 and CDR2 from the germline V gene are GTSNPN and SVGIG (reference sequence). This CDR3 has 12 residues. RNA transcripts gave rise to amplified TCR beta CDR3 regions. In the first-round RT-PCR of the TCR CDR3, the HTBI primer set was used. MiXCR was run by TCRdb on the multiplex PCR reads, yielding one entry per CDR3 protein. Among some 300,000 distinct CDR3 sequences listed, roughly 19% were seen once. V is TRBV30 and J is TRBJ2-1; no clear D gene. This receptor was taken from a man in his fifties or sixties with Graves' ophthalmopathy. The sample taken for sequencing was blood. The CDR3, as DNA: TGTGCCTGGAGTCATGCTCACAATGAGCAGTTCTTC. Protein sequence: CAWSHAHNEQFF.